These 9 T cell receptor beta chains were all obtained from the same sample, sequenced in a study of CD8 T cells in Susac syndrome. A quantity of roughly 0.5 to 1 ug RNA underwent reverse transcription using random hexamers. TCRdb redid the calling of the immunoSEQ multiplex PCR reads with MiXCR, one entry per CDR3 protein. This sample has more than 85,000 distinct CDR3 sequences, with less than 97% found just once. The sample comprised CD4+ T cells from PBMCs. The receptors here all came from a human donor in good health.

The chain uses TRBV6-2 or TRBV6-3 and TRBJ1-5; TRBD1 might be the D (5 bases). Between the trimmed V and J ends, which lost 2 bases and 7 bases, there was a span of 12 bases. In germline, CDR1 is MNHEY, CDR2 SVGEGT. This CDR3 is 14 amino acids long. In DNA form, the CDR3 reads TGTGCCAGCAGTTACCGGGGCGGGAGGCAGCCCCAGCATTTT. This sequence encodes CASSYRGGRQPQHF.

This chain joins TRBV18 and TRBJ2-3; D uncertain. V was trimmed by 4 bases and J by 6 bases, leaving 8 bases between them. Germline CDR1 reads KGHSH; CDR2 reads LQKENI. The CDR3 consists of 12 residues. CDR3 bases: TGTGCCAGCTCACTCCTTTGGGATACGCAGTATTTT. Translating it yields CASSLLWDTQYF.

This chain joins TRBV5-1 and TRBJ2-2; the D gene is possibly TRBD1 (6 bases). CDR1 is SGHRS and CDR2 is YFSETQ in the germline V gene. The CDR3 covers 15 residues. V gave up 4 bases and J gave up 4 bases, with 14 bases separating them. Here the CDR3 DNA reads TGCGCCAGCAGCGACAGGCTGACAGCCACCGGGGAGCTGTTTTTT. This sequence encodes CASSDRLTATGELFF.

The rearrangement joins TRBV11-3 to TRBJ2-2, with a weak D call TRBD1 (6 bases). CDR1 SGHNT and CDR2 YENEEA come from the germline V gene. Trimming stripped 5 bases from V and 2 bases from J, with 15 bases between. This CDR3 comprises 16 residues. The CDR3 bases are TGTGCCAGCAGCCCAAGGGCAGGGGACAACACCGGGGAGCTGTTTTTT. Translated: CASSPRAGDNTGELFF.

This clonotype came up once. The chain carries TRBV5-4 and TRBJ1-2; TRBD1 matches at 10 bases. From germline, CDR1 is SGHNT and CDR2 YYREEE (reference sequence). This CDR3 has 14 amino acids. V lost 5 bases and J lost 8; bases outside the gene matches: 9. Here the CDR3 reads CASRQGQGSGGYTF. As DNA, the CDR3 is TGTGCCAGCAGGCAGGGACAGGGGAGCGGGGGCTACACCTTC.

The chain recombines TRBV18 with TRBJ1-2, with no clear D. The germline gives CDR1 KGHSH, CDR2 LQKENI. V was pared by 3 bases and J by 1 base, with 12 bases between. This CDR3 is 15 amino acids long. The CDR3: CASSPRQADNYGYTF. In DNA, the CDR3 is TGTGCCAGCTCACCCCGGCAGGCAGATAACTATGGCTACACCTTC.

The chain couples TRBV29-1 to TRBJ2-5; TRBD1 might be the D (6 bases). Germline lookup yields CDR1 SQVTM and CDR2 ANQGSEA. V was clipped by 5 bases and J by 1 base, with 11 bases between them. The CDR3 is 13 residues long. As DNA, the CDR3 is TGCAGCGTTTCGACAGGTCTCCAAGAGACCCAGTACTTC. Its protein is CSVSTGLQETQYF.

This chain uses TRBV6-1 with TRBJ2-3, with D unresolved. This CDR3 region has 13 residues. With 6 bases removed from V and 2 bases from J, the gap between germline ends came to 9 bases. CDR1 MNHNS and CDR2 SASEGT come from the germline V gene. The CDR3 nucleotides are TGTGCCAGCAGCCAATCAGCCACAGATACGCAGTATTTT. It specifies CASSQSATDTQYF.

This clonotype was counted once. V and J are TRBV3-1 and TRBJ2-5; D is perhaps TRBD2 (5 bases). With 1 base removed from V and 4 bases from J, the gap between germline ends came to 13 bases. The CDR3 is 15 amino acids. The germline gives CDR1 LGHDT, CDR2 YNNKEL (reference sequence). DNA for the CDR3: TGTGCCAGCAGCCAAGCTGGTAGGAGCGGAGAGACCCAGTACTTC. It codes for CASSQAGRSGETQYF.